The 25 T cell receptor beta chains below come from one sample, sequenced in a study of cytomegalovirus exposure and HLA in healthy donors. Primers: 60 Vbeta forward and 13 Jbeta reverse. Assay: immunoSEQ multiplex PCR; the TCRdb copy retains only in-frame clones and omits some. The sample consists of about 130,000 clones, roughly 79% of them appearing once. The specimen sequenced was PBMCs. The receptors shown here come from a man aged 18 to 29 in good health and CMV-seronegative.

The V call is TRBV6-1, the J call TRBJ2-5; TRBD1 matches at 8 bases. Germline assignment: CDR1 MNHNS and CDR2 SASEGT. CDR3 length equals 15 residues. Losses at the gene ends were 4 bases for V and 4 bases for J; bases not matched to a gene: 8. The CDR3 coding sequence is TGTGCCAGCAGTGCCGACAGGGGCGGATTAGAGACCCAGTACTTC. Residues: CASSADRGGLETQYF.

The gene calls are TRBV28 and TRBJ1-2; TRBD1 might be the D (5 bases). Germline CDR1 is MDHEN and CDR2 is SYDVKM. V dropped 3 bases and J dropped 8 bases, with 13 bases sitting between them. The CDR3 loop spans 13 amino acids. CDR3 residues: CASSLQGGWGYTF. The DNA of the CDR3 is TGTGCCAGCAGTTTGCAGGGAGGTTGGGGCTACACCTTC.

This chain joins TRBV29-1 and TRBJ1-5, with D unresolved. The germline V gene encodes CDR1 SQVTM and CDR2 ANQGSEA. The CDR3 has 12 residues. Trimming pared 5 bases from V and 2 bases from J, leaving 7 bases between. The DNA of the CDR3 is TGCAGCGTTACCGAGGGCAATCAGCCCCAGCATTTT. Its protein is CSVTEGNQPQHF.

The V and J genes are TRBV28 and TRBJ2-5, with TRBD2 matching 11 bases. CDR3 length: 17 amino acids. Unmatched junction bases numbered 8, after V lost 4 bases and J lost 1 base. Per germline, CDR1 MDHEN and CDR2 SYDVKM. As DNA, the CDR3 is TGTGCCAGCAGTTCCCCTAGACTAGCGGGATTCCAAGAGACCCAGTACTTC. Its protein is CASSSPRLAGFQETQYF.

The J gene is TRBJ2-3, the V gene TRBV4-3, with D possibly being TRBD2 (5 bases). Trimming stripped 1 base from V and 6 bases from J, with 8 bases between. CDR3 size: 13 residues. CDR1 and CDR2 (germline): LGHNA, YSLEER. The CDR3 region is CASSQARGDTQYF. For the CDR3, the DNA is TGCGCCAGCAGCCAAGCCCGCGGGGATACGCAGTATTTT.

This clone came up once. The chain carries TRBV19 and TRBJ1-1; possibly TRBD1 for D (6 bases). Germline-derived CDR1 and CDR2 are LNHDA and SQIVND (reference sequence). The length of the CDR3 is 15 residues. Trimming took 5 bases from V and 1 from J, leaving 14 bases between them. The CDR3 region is CASSYGGQPNTEAFF. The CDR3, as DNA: TGTGCCAGTAGTTATGGAGGACAGCCGAACACTGAAGCTTTCTTT.

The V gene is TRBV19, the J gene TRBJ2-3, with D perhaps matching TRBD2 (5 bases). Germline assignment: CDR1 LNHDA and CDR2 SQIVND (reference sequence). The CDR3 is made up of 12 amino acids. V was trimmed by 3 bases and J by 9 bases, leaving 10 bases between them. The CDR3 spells CASSIARETQYF. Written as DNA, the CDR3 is TGTGCCAGTAGTATTGCGAGGGAGACGCAGTATTTT.

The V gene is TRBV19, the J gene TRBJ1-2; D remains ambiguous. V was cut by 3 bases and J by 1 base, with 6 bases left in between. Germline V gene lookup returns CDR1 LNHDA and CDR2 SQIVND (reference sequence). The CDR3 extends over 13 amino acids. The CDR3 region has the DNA TGTGCCAGTAGTATCAACATTAACTATGGCTACACCTTC. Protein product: CASSININYGYTF.

CDR3 coding DNA: TGCGCCAGCAGCTTGGGGGGGACAGGTGCCCACGAGCAGTACTTC. This encodes CASSLGGTGAHEQYF. The rearrangement joins TRBV5-1 to TRBJ2-7; 8 bases are a match to TRBD1. Unmatched junction bases numbered 7, after V lost 0 bases and J lost 5 bases. The germline V gene encodes CDR1 SGHRS and CDR2 YFSETQ. The CDR3 runs 15 residues.

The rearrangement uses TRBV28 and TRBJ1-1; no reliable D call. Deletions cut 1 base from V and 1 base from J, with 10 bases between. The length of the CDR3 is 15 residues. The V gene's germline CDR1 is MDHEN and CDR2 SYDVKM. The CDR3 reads CASSLFGVGNTEAFF. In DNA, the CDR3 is TGTGCCAGCAGTTTATTCGGGGTGGGGAACACTGAAGCTTTCTTT. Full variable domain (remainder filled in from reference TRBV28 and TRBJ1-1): DVKVTQSSRYLVKRTGEKVFLECVQDMDHENMFWYRQDPGLGLRLIYFSYDVKMKEKGDIPEGYSVSREKKERFSLILESASTNQTSMYLCASSLFGVGNTEAFFGQGTRLTVV.

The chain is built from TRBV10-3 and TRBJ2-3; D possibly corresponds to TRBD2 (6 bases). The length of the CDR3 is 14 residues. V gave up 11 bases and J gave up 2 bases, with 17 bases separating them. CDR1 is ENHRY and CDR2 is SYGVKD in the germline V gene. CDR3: CAAGRSRDTDTQYF. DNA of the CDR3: TGTGCCGCGGGGAGATCAAGGGACACAGATACGCAGTATTTT.

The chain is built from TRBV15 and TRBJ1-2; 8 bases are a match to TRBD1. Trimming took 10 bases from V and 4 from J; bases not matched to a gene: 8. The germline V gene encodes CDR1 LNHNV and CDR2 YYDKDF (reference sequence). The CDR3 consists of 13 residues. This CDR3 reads CAIRSGTGYGYTF. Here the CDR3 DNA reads TGTGCCATCCGGTCCGGGACAGGCTATGGCTACACCTTC.

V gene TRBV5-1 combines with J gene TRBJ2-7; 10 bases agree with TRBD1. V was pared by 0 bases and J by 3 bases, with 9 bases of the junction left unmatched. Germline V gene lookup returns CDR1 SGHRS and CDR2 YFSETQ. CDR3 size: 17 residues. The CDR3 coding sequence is TGCGCCAGCAGCTTGGGGCGAGCCGGGACAGGGGTCTACGAGCAGTACTTC. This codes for CASSLGRAGTGVYEQYF.

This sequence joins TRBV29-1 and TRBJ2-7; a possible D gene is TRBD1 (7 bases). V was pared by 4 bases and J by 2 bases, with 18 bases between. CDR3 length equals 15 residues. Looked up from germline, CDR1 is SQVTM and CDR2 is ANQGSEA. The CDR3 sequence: CSVVGGGRVPYEQYF. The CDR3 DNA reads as TGCAGCGTTGTAGGAGGGGGCAGGGTACCCTACGAGCAGTACTTC.

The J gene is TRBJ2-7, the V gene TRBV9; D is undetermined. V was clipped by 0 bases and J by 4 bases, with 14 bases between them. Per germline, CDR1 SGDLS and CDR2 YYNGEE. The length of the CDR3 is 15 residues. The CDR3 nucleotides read TGTGCCAGCAGCGTAGATCCCCTGACGCGGTACGAGCAGTACTTC. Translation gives CASSVDPLTRYEQYF.

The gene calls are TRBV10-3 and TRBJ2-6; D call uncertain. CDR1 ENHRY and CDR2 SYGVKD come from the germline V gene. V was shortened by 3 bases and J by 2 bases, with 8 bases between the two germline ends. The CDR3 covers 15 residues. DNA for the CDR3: TGTGCCATCAGTGATCCTAGGCCTGGGGCCAACGTCCTGACTTTC. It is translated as CAISDPRPGANVLTF.

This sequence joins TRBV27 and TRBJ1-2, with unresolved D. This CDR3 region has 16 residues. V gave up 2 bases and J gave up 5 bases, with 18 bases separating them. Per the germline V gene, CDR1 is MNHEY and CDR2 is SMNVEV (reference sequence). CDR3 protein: CASSLAPPTGLYGYTF. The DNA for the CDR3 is TGTGCCAGCAGTTTAGCCCCTCCCACCGGTCTGTATGGCTACACCTTC.

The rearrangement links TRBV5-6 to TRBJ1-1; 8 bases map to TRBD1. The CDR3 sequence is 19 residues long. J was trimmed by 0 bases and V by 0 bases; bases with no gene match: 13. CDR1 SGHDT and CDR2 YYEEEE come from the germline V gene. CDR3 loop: CASSLVGDTGGPLNTEAFF. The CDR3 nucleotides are TGTGCCAGCAGCTTGGTTGGTGACACAGGGGGGCCCCTGAACACTGAAGCTTTCTTT.

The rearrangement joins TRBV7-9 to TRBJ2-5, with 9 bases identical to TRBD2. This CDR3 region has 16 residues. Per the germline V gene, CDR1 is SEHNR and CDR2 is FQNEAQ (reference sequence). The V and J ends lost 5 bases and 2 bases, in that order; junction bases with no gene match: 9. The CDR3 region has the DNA TGTGCCAGCAGCACCCTACTGGCGGGGGGGCAAGAGACCCAGTACTTC. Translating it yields CASSTLLAGGQETQYF.

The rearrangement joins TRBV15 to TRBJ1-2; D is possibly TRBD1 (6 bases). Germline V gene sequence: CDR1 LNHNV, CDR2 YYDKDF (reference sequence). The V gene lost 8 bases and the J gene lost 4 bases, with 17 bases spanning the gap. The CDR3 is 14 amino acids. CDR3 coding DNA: TGTGCCACCGCCCAGGGGCAGGGTCCCTATGGCTACACCTTC. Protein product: CATAQGQGPYGYTF.

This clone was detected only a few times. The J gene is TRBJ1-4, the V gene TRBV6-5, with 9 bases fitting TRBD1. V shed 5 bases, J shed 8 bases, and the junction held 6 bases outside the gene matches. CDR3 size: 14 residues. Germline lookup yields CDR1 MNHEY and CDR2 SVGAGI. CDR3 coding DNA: TGTGCCAGCAGTAAAACAGGGGGCATAGAAAAACTGTTTTTT. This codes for CASSKTGGIEKLFF.

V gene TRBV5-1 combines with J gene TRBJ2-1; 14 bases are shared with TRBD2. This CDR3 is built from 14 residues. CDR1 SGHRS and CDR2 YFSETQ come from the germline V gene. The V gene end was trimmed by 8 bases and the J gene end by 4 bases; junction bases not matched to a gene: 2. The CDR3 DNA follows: TGCGCCAGTGGGACTAGCGGGGGTTACAATGAGCAGTTCTTC. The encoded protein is CASGTSGGYNEQFF.

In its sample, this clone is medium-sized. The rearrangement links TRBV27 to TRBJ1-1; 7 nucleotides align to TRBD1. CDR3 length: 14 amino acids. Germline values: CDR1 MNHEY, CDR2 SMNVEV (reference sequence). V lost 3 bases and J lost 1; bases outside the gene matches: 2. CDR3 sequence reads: CASSFQGGNTEAFF. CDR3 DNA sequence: TGTGCCAGCAGTTTCCAGGGGGGGAACACTGAAGCTTTCTTT.

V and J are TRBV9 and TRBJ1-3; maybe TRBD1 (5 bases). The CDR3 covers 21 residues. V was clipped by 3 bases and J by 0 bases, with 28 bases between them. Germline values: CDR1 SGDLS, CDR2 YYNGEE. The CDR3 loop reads CASSGSHDSKLPQISGNTIYF. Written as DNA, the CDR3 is TGTGCCAGCAGCGGGTCACACGACAGTAAGTTACCTCAAATCTCTGGAAACACCATATATTTT.

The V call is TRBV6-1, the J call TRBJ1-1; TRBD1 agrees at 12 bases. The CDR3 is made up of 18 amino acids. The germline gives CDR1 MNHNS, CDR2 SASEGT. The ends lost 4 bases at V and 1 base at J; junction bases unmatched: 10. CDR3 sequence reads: CASSVGQGADLRNTEAFF. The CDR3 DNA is TGTGCCAGCAGTGTGGGACAGGGGGCCGACCTCCGGAACACTGAAGCTTTCTTT.